The 27 T cell receptor beta chains below were found in one sample sequenced in a study of identical twins. TCRdb fed the 5' RACE reads into MiXCR, producing one record per CDR3 protein. The sample includes fewer than 650,000 distinct CDR3 sequences, roughly 9.9% of them seen just once. The same sample was also studied in work on yellow fever vaccine responses in identical twins.

Sample: PBMCs. These receptors all stem from a woman aged 18-29 years in good health.

In its sample, this clonotype was seen a few times. This chain connects TRBV6-1 to TRBJ2-3; D could derive from TRBD1 or TRBD2 (5 bases each). Germline-derived CDR1 and CDR2 are MNHNS and SASEGT. This CDR3 region has 15 residues. Trimming left V 6 bases short and J 0 bases short, with 13 bases between. CDR3 DNA: TGTGCCAGCAGACGGGACCTACAAAGCACAGATACGCAGTATTTT. It codes for CASRRDLQSTDTQYF.

In nucleotides, the CDR3 is TGTGCCAGCAGTCGACGGGACAGGGAGGGGAGCTACGAGCAGTACTTC. It encodes CASSRRDREGSYEQYF. The chain joins TRBV2 to TRBJ2-7; 9 bases agree with TRBD1. From germline, CDR1 is SNHLY and CDR2 FYNNEI. CDR3 size: 16 residues. Trimming removed 5 bases from V and 3 bases from J; junction bases left unmatched: 11. Variable domain in full (rest from reference TRBV2 and TRBJ2-7): EPEVTQTPSHQVTQMGQEVILRCVPISNHLYFYWYRQILGQKVEFLVSFYNNEISEKSEIFDDQFSVERPDGSNFTLKIRSTKLEDSAMYFCASSRRDREGSYEQYFGPGTRLTVT.

This clonotype was picked up a small number of times. V and J are TRBV28 and TRBJ2-7, with 8 nucleotides matching TRBD2. After removal of 3 bases from V and 10 bases from J, the junction contained 8 bases not matched to a gene. The length of the CDR3 is 13 residues. Germline CDR1 is MDHEN and CDR2 is SYDVKM. The CDR3 region has the DNA TGTGCCAGCAGTTTGGGGACTAGACGGGGACAGTACTTC. Its protein is CASSLGTRRGQYF.

About this clonotype itself: One junction end does not reproduce the germline sequence, and a read error may be involved. The V call is TRBV5-6, the J call TRBJ2-3; either TRBD1 or TRBD2 may supply D (6 bases each). The CDR3 runs 15 residues. Germline CDR1 and CDR2: SGHDT and YYEEEE. CDR3 region: CASSLVGGSTGTQYF. CDR3 DNA: TGTGCCAGCAGCTTGGTAGGGGGGAGTACAGGTACGCAGTATTTT. Based on the CDR3 plus reference TRBV5-6 and TRBJ2-3, the full variable domain is DAGVTQSPTHLIKTRGQQVTLRCSPKSGHDTVSWYQQALGQGPQFIFQYYEEEERQRGNFPDRFSGHQFPNYSSELNVNALLLGDSALYLCASSLVGGSTGTQYFGPGTRLTVL.

V gene TRBV7-2 combines with J gene TRBJ1-1; weak D call: TRBD1 (5 bases). With 1 base removed from V and 3 bases from J, the gap between germline ends came to 12 bases. The CDR3 is 15 residues long. Germline loops: CDR1 SGHTA, CDR2 FQGNSA. The CDR3 reads CASSLGLAGYTEAFF. The CDR3 nucleotides read TGTGCCAGCAGCTTAGGCTTAGCAGGGTACACTGAAGCTTTCTTT.

This clonotype has only a few counts. The rearrangement joins TRBV7-2 to TRBJ1-2; D gene uncertain. The CDR3 loop spans 12 amino acids. CDR1 and CDR2 (germline): SGHTA, FQGNSA. CDR3 coding DNA: TGTGCTACGCGGGGTTCTAACTATGGCTACACCTTC. Translating it yields CATRGSNYGYTF.

This clonotype appeared many times. The genes are TRBV4-3 and TRBJ2-4, with a possible D match to TRBD2 (5 bases). The V and J ends lost 0 bases and 6 bases respectively, with 18 bases between them. The CDR3 contains 17 residues. Germline CDR1 reads LGHNA; CDR2 reads YSLEER. In DNA form, the CDR3 reads TGCGCCAGCAGCCAAGATCGGGCTAGCCCTGGATTAAACATTCAGTACTTC. Residues: CASSQDRASPGLNIQYF.

The rearrangement uses TRBV12-3 or TRBV12-4 and TRBJ2-1; 7 bases match TRBD1. CDR3 length: 15 residues. Unmatched junction bases numbered 10, after V lost 6 bases and J lost 5 bases. DNA of the CDR3: TGTGCCAGCAGAAAACTCCGGGACAGCCACAATGAGCAGTTCTTC. Translated, it gives CASRKLRDSHNEQFF.

The chain carries TRBV7-9 and TRBJ2-3; D not certain. Trimming left V 5 bases short and J 2 bases short, with 14 bases between. The CDR3 covers 15 residues. Germline V lookup: CDR1 SEHNR, CDR2 FQNEAQ (reference sequence). The CDR3 spells CASSPISRNTDTQYF. DNA of the CDR3: TGTGCCAGCAGCCCTATCTCGAGGAACACAGATACGCAGTATTTT.

This clonotype was picked up a small number of times. The genes are TRBV7-9 and TRBJ2-1; 8 bases are shared with TRBD1. V lost 5 bases, J lost 5 bases, and 5 bases stayed unmatched. Looked up from germline, CDR1 is SEHNR and CDR2 is FQNEAQ (reference sequence). The CDR3 length is 14 residues. The CDR3 DNA is TGTGCCAGCAGCAGCCGGGACAGGCACAATGAGCAGTTCTTC. Translating gives CASSSRDRHNEQFF.

This clonotype was seen only a few times. This chain connects TRBV20-1 to TRBJ2-5, with 11 bases aligning to TRBD2. After removal of 5 bases from V and 2 bases from J, the junction contained 7 bases not matched to a gene. The CDR3 runs 15 residues. Germline V CDR1 and CDR2: DFQATT, SNEGSKA (reference sequence). In DNA, the CDR3 is TGCAGTGCTTTAAAGCCTAGCGGGGGGCAAGAGACCCAGTACTTC. It encodes CSALKPSGGQETQYF.

This chain connects TRBV4-3 to TRBJ2-3, with D maybe TRBD1 (5 bases). The CDR3 covers 15 residues. Germline CDR1 reads LGHNA; CDR2 reads YSLEER. V lost 3 bases to trimming and J lost 0 bases, with 10 bases between them. CDR3 in DNA: TGCGCCAGCAGCCAGCAGGGATCCAGCACAGATACGCAGTATTTT. Amino acid sequence: CASSQQGSSTDTQYF.

The chain has TRBV7-9 and TRBJ2-3; D gene unclear. CDR1 is SEHNR and CDR2 is FQNEAQ in the germline V gene (reference sequence). V shed 5 bases and J shed 6 bases, with 15 bases lying between them. The CDR3 sequence is 14 residues long. The CDR3 region has the DNA TGTGCCAGCAGCCCAGAAGGGATTAAGGATACGCAGTATTTT. Residues: CASSPEGIKDTQYF.

The chain has TRBV7-8 and TRBJ2-5; TRBD1 aligns across 7 bases. The J segment lost 5 bases and the V segment lost 5 bases, leaving 20 bases of the junction unmatched. From germline, CDR1 is SGHVS and CDR2 FQNEAQ. There are 18 residues in the CDR3. In nucleotides, the CDR3 is TGTGCCAGCAGCCGCGCGACCGGAAAACAGGGGTCCAGGGAGACCCAGTACTTC. Translated: CASSRATGKQGSRETQYF.

This clonotype was seen a few times. V and J are TRBV24-1 and TRBJ2-1; D gene uncertain. CDR3 size: 15 residues. Germline CDR1 reads KGHDR; CDR2 reads SFDVKD. The V gene lost 1 base and the J gene lost 6 bases, with 12 bases spanning the gap. CDR3 in DNA: TGTGCCACCAGTGATTTAGGCCGGGCCGTCAATGAGCAGTTCTTC. Its translation: CATSDLGRAVNEQFF.

The sample holds a few counts of this clonotype. The J gene is TRBJ2-5, the V gene TRBV11-2; D is uncertain. V lost 1 base and J lost 0, with 6 bases in between. Germline CDR1 and CDR2: SGHAT and FQNNGV. The CDR3 is 14 amino acids. The CDR3 sequence is CASSLVWDQETQYF. DNA of the CDR3: TGTGCCAGCAGCTTAGTATGGGACCAAGAGACCCAGTACTTC.

The chain recombines TRBV11-1 with TRBJ2-1; 7 bases agree with TRBD2. From germline, CDR1 is SGHAT and CDR2 FQDESV (reference sequence). There are 13 residues in the CDR3. The trim removed 7 bases at V and 2 bases at J, leaving 2 bases unmatched. CDR3 bases: TGTGCCAGCACCCTAGCGGCCTACAATGAGCAGTTCTTC. Residues: CASTLAAYNEQFF.

The CDR3 spells CATSEVPNEQFF. The CDR3, as DNA: TGTGCCACCAGTGAGGTTCCCAATGAGCAGTTCTTC. The V call is TRBV24-1, the J call TRBJ2-1; no definite D call. Germline CDR1 is KGHDR and CDR2 is SFDVKD. CDR3 length: 12 amino acids. The germline V and J ends were trimmed by 4 bases and 6 bases, with 6 bases remaining between them.

This clonotype was seen many times. This chain connects TRBV12-2 to TRBJ2-7. TRBV12-2 is noted as a pseudogene. This CDR3 contains 11 residues. The CDR3, as DNA: TGTGCAAGTCGCATAGATTACGAGCAGTACTTC. It codes for CASRIDYEQYF.

This rearrangement joins TRBV20-1 to TRBJ2-7; weak D call: TRBD1 (5 bases). The germline V gene encodes CDR1 DFQATT and CDR2 SNEGSKA (reference sequence). This CDR3 is 15 amino acids long. Between the trimmed V and J ends, which lost 1 base and 0 bases, there was a span of 13 bases. CDR3 in amino acids: CSARGVDGASYEQYF. The CDR3 DNA reads TGCAGTGCTAGAGGGGTGGATGGGGCCTCCTACGAGCAGTACTTC.

The V call is TRBV7-8, the J call TRBJ2-2; 7 bases are a match to TRBD2. Trimming at V came to 0 bases and at J to 1 base, leaving 5 bases not matched to a gene. Germline V gene sequence: CDR1 SGHVS, CDR2 FQNEAQ. The CDR3 has 17 residues. The DNA of the CDR3 is TGTGCCAGCAGCTTAGCGCGGGGGAGGCGGAACACCGGGGAGCTGTTTTTT. It is translated as CASSLARGRRNTGELFF.

This clonotype was counted at least ten times. V and J are TRBV12-3 or TRBV12-4 and TRBJ1-2; TRBD1 is a possible D gene (6 bases). Deletions cut 6 bases from V and 8 bases from J, with 16 bases between. This CDR3 has 13 residues. The CDR3 reads CASRGSTGKGYTF. In DNA form, the CDR3 reads TGTGCCAGCAGGGGTTCAACAGGGAAAGGCTACACCTTC.

This clonotype was detected a few times. The V gene is TRBV27, the J gene TRBJ2-3, with D maybe TRBD2 (7 bases). The CDR3 has 17 residues. Germline V gene sequence: CDR1 MNHEY, CDR2 SMNVEV (reference sequence). The germline V and J ends were trimmed by 6 bases and 6 bases, with 25 bases remaining between them. The chain's CDR3 is CASRPPQNGGRSDTQYF. The DNA for the CDR3 is TGTGCCAGCAGACCCCCTCAAAACGGGGGGCGGTCGGATACGCAGTATTTT.

The V and J genes are TRBV13 and TRBJ2-5; D perhaps matches TRBD1 (5 bases). The CDR3 sequence is 16 residues long. V gave up 0 bases and J gave up 1 base, with 12 bases separating them. Germline V gives CDR1 PRHDT, CDR2 FYEKMQ (reference sequence). The CDR3 bases are TGTGCCAGCAGCTTAGGAGGCCTTAGGGGCCAAGAGACCCAGTACTTC. Translation gives CASSLGGLRGQETQYF.

The chain recombines TRBV14 with TRBJ2-7, with TRBD2 matching over 10 bases. CDR1 SGHDN and CDR2 FVKESK come from the germline V gene. The CDR3 is 20 amino acids. Trimming removed 4 bases from V and 5 bases from J; junction bases left unmatched: 23. DNA of the CDR3: TGTGCCAGCAGCCCTACACCTAAGACTAGCGGGCACGGGAAGTACCACGAGCAGTACTTC. This codes for CASSPTPKTSGHGKYHEQYF.

This clonotype was seen repeatedly, ten times or more. The J gene is TRBJ2-7, the V gene TRBV3-1; TRBD1 might be the D (5 bases). Germline V gene lookup returns CDR1 LGHDT and CDR2 YNNKEL (reference sequence). Trimming stripped 3 bases from V and 3 bases from J, with 6 bases between. This CDR3 region has 12 residues. The DNA of the CDR3 is TGTGCCAGCAGCCACAGGGACTACGAGCAGTACTTC. Translating it yields CASSHRDYEQYF.

In its sample, this clonotype was seen a few times. The gene calls are TRBV10-3 and TRBJ2-3; 11 bases map to TRBD2. Germline V gene sequence: CDR1 ENHRY, CDR2 SYGVKD. The V and J ends lost 6 bases and 5 bases, in that order; junction bases with no gene match: 7. The CDR3 covers 15 residues. CDR3 protein: CAISQLAGGGDTQYF. The CDR3 DNA follows: TGTGCCATCAGCCAGCTAGCGGGAGGTGGAGATACGCAGTATTTT.